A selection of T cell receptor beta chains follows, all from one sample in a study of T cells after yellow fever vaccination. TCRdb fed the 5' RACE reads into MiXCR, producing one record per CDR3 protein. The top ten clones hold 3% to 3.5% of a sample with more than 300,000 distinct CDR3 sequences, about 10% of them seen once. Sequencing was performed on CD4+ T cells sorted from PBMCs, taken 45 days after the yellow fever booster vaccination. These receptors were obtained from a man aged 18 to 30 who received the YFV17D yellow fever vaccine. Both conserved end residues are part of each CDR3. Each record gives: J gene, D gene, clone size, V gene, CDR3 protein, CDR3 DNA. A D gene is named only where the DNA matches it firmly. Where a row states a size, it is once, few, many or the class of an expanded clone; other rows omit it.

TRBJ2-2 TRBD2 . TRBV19 CASSHRLARPTGELFF TGTGCCAGTAGCCACCGACTAGCGAGACCCACCGGGGAGCTGTTTTTT
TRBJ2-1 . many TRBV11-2 CASSLDIGSYNEQFF TGTGCCAGCAGCTTAGATATTGGCTCCTACAATGAGCAGTTCTTC
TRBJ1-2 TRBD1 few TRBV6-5 CASSYQGGQNYGYTF TGTGCCAGCAGTTACCAGGGGGGCCAAAACTATGGCTACACCTTC
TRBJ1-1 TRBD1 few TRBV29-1 CSGAGQTNTEAFF TGCAGCGGTGCGGGACAGACTAACACTGAAGCTTTCTTT
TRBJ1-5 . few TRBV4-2 CASSRNARDIYQPQHF TGTGCCAGCAGCCGAAACGCACGGGACATCTATCAGCCCCAGCATTTT
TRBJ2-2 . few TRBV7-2 CASSPPRVGVGGELFF TGTGCCAGCAGCCCTCCACGTGTGGGGGTGGGCGGGGAGCTGTTTTTT
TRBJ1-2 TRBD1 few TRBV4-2 CASSQDAGQGAYGYTF TGTGCCAGCAGCCAAGATGCGGGACAGGGGGCGTATGGCTACACCTTC
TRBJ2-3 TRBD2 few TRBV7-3 CASSSLAASTDTQYF TGTGCCAGCAGCTCACTAGCGGCTTCCACAGATACGCAGTATTTT
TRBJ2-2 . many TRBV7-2 CASSFLTGELFF TGTGCCAGCAGCTTCCTAACCGGGGAGCTGTTTTTT
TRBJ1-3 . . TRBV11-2 CASSPWTGGSGNTIYF TGTGCCAGCAGCCCATGGACGGGCGGATCTGGAAACACCATATATTTT
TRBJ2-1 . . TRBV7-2 CASSLTLDNEQFF TGTGCCAGCAGCTTAACTTTGGACAATGAGCAGTTCTTC
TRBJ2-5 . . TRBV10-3 CAISGPQETQYF TGTGCCATCAGTGGTCCCCAAGAGACCCAGTACTTC
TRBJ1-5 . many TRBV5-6 CASSGGGWNQPQHF TGTGCCAGCAGCGGAGGAGGGTGGAATCAGCCCCAGCATTTT
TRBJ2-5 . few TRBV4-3 CASSHLGALRETQYF TGCGCCAGCAGCCATCTGGGGGCACTTCGAGAGACCCAGTACTTC
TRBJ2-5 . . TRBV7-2 CASSSRNQETQYF TGTGCCAGCAGCTCACGGAACCAAGAGACCCAGTACTTC
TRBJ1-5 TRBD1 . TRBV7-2 CASSVGQGGSAQHF TGTGCCAGCAGCGTAGGACAGGGGGGGTCCGCCCAGCATTTT
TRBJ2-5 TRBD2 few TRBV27 CASSSRGLGGEETQYF TGTGCCAGCAGTTCCAGGGGACTAGGGGGTGAAGAGACCCAGTACTTC